What follows is one TCR beta chain and its context. Produced via immunoSEQ multiplex PCR; TCRdb's table is partial and in-frame only. Here the sample spans about 14,000 clones, about 98% being singletons. This sample was taken from a study of monozygotic twins with cystic fibrosis. The CDR3 runs 14 residues. The germline V gene encodes CDR1 SGHTA and CDR2 FQGTGA. The V gene end was trimmed by 5 bases and the J gene end by 7 bases; junction bases not matched to a gene: 5. The specimen was blood. The TCR was taken from a girl aged 2 to 10 with cystic fibrosis. The chain couples TRBV7-3 to TRBJ2-1; 10 bases are a match to TRBD2. This chain's CDR3 is CASSRLAGKNEQFF. In DNA, the CDR3 is TGTGCCAGCAGCCGACTAGCGGGCAAGAATGAGCAGTTCTTC.